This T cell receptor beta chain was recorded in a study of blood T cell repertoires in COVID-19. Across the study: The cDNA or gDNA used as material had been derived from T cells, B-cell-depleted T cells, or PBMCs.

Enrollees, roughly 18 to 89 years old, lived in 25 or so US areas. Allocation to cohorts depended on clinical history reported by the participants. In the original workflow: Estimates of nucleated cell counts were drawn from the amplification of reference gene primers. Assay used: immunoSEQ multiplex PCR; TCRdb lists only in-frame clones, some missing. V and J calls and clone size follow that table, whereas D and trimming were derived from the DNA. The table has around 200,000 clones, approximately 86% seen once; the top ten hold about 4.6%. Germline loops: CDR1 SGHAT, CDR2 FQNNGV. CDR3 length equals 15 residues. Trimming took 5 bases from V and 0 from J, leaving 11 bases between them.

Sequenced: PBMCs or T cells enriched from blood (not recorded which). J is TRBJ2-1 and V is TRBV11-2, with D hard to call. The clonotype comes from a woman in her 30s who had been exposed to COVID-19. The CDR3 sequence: CASSRNGLSYNEQFF. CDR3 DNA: TGTGCCAGCAGCCGAAACGGTCTCTCCTACAATGAGCAGTTCTTC.